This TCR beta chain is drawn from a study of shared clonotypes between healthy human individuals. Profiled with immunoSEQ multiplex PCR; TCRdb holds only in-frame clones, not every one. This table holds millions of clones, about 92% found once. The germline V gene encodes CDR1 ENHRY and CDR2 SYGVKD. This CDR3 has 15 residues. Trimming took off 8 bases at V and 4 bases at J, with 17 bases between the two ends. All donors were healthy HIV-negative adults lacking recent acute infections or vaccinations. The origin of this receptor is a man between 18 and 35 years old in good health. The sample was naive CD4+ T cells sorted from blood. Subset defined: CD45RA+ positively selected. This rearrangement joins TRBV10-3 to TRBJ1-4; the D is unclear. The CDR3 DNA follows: TGTGCCATCTCCCCAGGCGGGCTCAGTAATGAAAAACTGTTTTTT. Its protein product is CAISPGGLSNEKLFF.